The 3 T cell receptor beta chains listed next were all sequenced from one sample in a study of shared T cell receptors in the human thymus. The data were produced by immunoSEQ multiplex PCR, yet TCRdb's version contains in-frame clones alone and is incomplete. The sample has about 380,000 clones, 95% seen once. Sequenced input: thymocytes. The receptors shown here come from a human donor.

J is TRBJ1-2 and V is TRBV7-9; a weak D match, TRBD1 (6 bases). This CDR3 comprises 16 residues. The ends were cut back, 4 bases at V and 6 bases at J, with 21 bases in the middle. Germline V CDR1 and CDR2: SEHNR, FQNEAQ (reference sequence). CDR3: CASSSDSPSTEDGYTF. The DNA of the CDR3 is TGTGCCAGCAGCTCGGACAGCCCATCAACGGAGGATGGCTACACCTTC.

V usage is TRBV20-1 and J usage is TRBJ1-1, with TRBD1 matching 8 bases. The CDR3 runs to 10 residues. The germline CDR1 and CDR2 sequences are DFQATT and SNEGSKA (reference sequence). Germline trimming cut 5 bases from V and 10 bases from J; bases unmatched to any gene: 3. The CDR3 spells CSAETGGAFF. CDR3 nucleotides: TGCAGTGCTGAAACAGGGGGAGCTTTCTTT.

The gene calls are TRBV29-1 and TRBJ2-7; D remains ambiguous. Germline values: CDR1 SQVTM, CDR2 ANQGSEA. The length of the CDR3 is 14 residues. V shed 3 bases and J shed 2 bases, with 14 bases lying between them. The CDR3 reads CSVESPRAPYEQYF. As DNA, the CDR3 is TGCAGCGTTGAGAGCCCTCGGGCCCCCTACGAGCAGTACTTC.